A selection of T cell receptor beta chains follows, all from one sample in a study of monozygotic twins with inflammatory bowel disease. Each CDR3 protein gets one entry in TCRdb, which reprocessed the 5' RACE reads and gives no DNA. In total, the table holds approximately 120,000 distinct CDR3 sequences. Sequenced input: blood. These receptors originate from a human donor with ulcerative colitis or Crohn's disease, or a healthy co-twin of an affected twin (not recorded which). Both conserved end residues are part of each CDR3.

>TRBJ2-5|TRBV4-3
CASSQTGVGETQYF
>TRBJ2-3|TRBV29-1
CSVRVWVRDTQYF
>TRBJ1-2|TRBV7-9
CASSGPGTGMYGYTF
>TRBJ1-3|TRBV15
CATSRGQGTSSGNTIYF
>TRBJ2-5|TRBV4-1
CASSQDWAGATPGETQYF
>TRBJ1-1|TRBV5-1
CASSVPGDPTEAFF
>TRBJ2-2|TRBV7-3
CASSPLPGPQRELFF
>TRBJ1-3|TRBV11-2
CASSAGYGYSGNTIYF
>TRBJ2-7|TRBV5-1
CASSPGTGLSEQYF
>TRBJ2-7|TRBV21-1
CASSARGFHYEQYF
>TRBJ1-2|TRBV7-2
CASVILPSGYTF
>TRBJ1-2|TRBV5-6
CASSLEGQGDYGYTF
>TRBJ1-4|TRBV5-4
CASSFGFPTGGKGTPTNEKLFF
>TRBJ2-7|TRBV19
CASSGLAGDYYEQYF
>TRBJ1-4|TRBV7-7
CASSLDRDEKLFF
>TRBJ2-7|TRBV7-6
CASSSRQGREQYF
>TRBJ2-2|TRBV11-3
CASEFNPGELFF
>TRBJ1-5|TRBV6-2/TRBV6-3
CASSYRGVGSNQPQHF
>TRBJ2-7|TRBV7-2
CASSIQDYEQYF
>TRBJ2-2|TRBV5-1
CASSLARQPDTGELFF
>TRBJ1-1|TRBV5-5
CASDPSAGGTEAFF
>TRBJ2-7|TRBV19
CASSISYSRGEQYF
>TRBJ2-7|TRBV5-1
CASSSDMRAYEQYF
>TRBJ2-5|TRBV28
CASFPGEVPQETQYF
>TRBJ2-7|TRBV20-1
CSPSGGGEQYF
>TRBJ1-2|TRBV9
CASSVARAGDYGYTF
>TRBJ1-1|TRBV28
CASSLQGIRHTEAFF
>TRBJ2-1|TRBV7-2
CASSFQGIGQFF
>TRBJ2-3|TRBV12-3/TRBV12-4
CASTLGATGGTDTQYF
>TRBJ2-7|TRBV7-2
CASSITASTGVEQYF
>TRBJ2-7|TRBV2
CASSEYRQTYEQYF
>TRBJ2-7|TRBV20-1
CSASETSGRQHEQYF
>TRBJ1-5|TRBV5-5
CASSLAPGAGNQPQHF
>TRBJ2-5|TRBV7-9
CASGTHQQETQYF
>TRBJ2-7|TRBV2
CANGQGGYEQYF
>TRBJ2-7|TRBV7-2
CASSPSRANPISYEQYF
>TRBJ2-1|TRBV7-9
CASPTYYNEQFF
>TRBJ1-1|TRBV2
CASSALRGPNTEAFF
>TRBJ2-5|TRBV20-1
CSAIRGIQETQYF
>TRBJ2-1|TRBV21-1
CRGLAGDEQFF
>TRBJ1-3|TRBV7-2
CASRRQGALGNTIYF
>TRBJ2-7|TRBV4-3
CASSHASGPPYEQYF
>TRBJ1-6|TRBV7-9
CASSSPNGYNSPLHF
>TRBJ2-7|TRBV12-3/TRBV12-4
CASSSTGIGYEQYF
>TRBJ1-1|TRBV20-1
CSARRTGNTEAFF
>TRBJ2-1|TRBV11-2
CASSLVSTYNEQFF
>TRBJ2-3|TRBV7-9
CASSPPTYSTDTQYF
>TRBJ2-1|TRBV12-3/TRBV12-4
CASIPFAGGLDNEQFF